Listed here is a single T cell receptor beta chain. Antigen unknown. CDR1 SGHNT and CDR2 YENEEA come from the germline V gene. The CDR3 sequence is 16 residues long. V lost 1 base and J lost 1, with 13 bases in between. These data belong to a study of beta chain features in type 1 diabetes. Isolated RNA was reverse transcribed in full, so expressed TCRB transcripts were sequenced. For naive, central memory and regulatory T cell samples, reads averaged roughly 3.7 million. Profiling relied on immunoSEQ multiplex PCR, and the TCRdb table lists in-frame clones only, not all of them. The table shows about 640,000 clones, with about an eighth occurring only once. The study's findings and limits: Among patients with Type 1 diabetes, TCRB CDR3s were moderately but significantly shorter in every one of the four CD4+ subsets. VDJ junctions from type 1 diabetes patients carried fewer insertions and larger deletions.

This clonotype originated in a man younger than 40 with type 1 diabetes. The chain uses TRBV11-3 and TRBJ1-1; D gene unclear. The specimen sequenced was naive CD4+ T cells from blood. The CDR3 coding sequence is TGTGCCAGCAGCTTAGCTCTCCTGGCAGGGAACACTGAAGCTTTCTTT. Its translation: CASSLALLAGNTEAFF.